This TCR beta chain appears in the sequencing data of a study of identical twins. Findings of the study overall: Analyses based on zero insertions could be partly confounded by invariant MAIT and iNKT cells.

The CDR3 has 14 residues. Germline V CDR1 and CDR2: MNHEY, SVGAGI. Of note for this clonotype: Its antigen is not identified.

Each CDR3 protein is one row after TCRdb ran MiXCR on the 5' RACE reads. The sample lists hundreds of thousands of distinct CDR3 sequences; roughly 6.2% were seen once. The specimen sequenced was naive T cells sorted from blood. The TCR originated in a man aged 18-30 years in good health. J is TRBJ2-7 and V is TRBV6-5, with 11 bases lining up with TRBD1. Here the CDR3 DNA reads TGTGCCAGCAGTTTCGGGACAGGGGGATACGGGCAGTACGTC. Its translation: CASSFGTGGYGQYV.